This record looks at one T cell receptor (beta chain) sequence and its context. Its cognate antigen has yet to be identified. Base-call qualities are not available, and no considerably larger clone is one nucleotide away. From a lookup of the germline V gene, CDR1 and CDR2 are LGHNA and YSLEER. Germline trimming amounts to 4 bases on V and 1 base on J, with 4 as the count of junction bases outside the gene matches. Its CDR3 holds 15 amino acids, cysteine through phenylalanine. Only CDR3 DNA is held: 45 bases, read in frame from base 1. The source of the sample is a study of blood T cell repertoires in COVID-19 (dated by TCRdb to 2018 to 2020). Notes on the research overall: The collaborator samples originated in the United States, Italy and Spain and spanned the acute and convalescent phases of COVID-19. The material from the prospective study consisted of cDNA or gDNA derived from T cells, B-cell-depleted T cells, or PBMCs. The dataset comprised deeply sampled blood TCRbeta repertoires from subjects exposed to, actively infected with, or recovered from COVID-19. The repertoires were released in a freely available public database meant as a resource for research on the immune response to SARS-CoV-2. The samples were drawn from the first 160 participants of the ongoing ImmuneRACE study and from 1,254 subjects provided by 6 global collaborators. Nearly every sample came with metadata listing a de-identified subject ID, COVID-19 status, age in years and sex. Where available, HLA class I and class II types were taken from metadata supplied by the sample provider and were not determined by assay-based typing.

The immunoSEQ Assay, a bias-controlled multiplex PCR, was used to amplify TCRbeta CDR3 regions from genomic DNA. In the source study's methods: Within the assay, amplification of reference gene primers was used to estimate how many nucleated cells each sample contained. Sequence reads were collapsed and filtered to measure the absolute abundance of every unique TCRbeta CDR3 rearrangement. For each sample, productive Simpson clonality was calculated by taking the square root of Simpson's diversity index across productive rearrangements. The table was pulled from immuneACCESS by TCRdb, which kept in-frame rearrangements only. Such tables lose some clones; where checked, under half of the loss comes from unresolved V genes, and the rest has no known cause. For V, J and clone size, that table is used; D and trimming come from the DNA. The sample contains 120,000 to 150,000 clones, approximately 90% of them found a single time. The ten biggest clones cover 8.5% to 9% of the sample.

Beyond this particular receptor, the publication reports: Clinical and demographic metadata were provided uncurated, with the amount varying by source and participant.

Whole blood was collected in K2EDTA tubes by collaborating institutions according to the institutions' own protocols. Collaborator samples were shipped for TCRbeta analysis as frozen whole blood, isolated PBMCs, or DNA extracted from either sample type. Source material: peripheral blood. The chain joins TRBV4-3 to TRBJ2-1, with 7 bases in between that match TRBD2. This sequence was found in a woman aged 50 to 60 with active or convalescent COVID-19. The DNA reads TGCGCCAGCAGCCGGGGGAGGGAGTCCTACAATGAGCAGTTCTTC. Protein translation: CASSRGRESYNEQFF.